The present T cell receptor (beta chain) was sequenced within a study of T cell responses to AZD1222 COVID-19 vaccine. Background on the study: Timing groups of about 4 and about 12 weeks for second doses were pooled. Overall study findings and caveats: Nearly half of spike-specific TCRs reportedly target variant regions that are unmutated in the B.1.351 and B.1.1.7 variants. The donor cohort was predominantly white British with a female majority, and clonal diversity may have been underestimated.

Repertoires were generated with immunoSEQ multiplex PCR, while TCRdb's copy carries only in-frame clones and drops some. The data contain some 130,000 clones, around four fifths of them singletons. Turning to this clone: Its antigen is not identified.

The CDR3 loop spans 12 amino acids. The V gene's germline CDR1 is DFQATT and CDR2 SNEGSKA (reference sequence). V lost 3 bases to trimming and J lost 8 bases, with 13 bases between them. This TCR came from an adult in good health. V and J are TRBV20-1 and TRBJ1-2; D is perhaps TRBD1 (5 bases). The specimen was peripheral blood, collected on day 0 of AZD1222 vaccination. CDR3 bases: TGCAGTGCTAGTGCGGGTTACAGGGGCTACACCTTC. Protein sequence: CSASAGYRGYTF.